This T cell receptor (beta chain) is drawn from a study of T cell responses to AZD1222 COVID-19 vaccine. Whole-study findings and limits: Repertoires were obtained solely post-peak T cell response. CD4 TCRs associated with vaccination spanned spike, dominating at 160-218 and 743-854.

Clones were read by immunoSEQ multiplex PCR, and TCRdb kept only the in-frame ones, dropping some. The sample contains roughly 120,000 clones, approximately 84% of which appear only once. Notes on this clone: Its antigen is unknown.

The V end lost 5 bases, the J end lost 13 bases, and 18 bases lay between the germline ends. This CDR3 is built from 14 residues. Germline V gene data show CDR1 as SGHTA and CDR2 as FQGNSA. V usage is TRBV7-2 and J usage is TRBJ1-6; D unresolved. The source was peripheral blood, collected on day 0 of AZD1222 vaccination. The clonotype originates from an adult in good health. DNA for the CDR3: TGTGCCAGCAGCCTACCGGGATTGGTCGACCCCCTCCACTTT. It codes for CASSLPGLVDPLHF.